The TCR beta chain described here comes from a study of long-term antiretroviral therapy in people with HIV. Survey-level resolution applied to immunoSEQ assay v3.0. The data were produced by immunoSEQ multiplex PCR, yet TCRdb's version contains in-frame clones alone and is incomplete. Among some 17,000 clones listed, around 80% were seen once. CDR1 is SGHKS, CDR2 YYEKEE, per germline (reference sequence). Deletions cut 1 base from V and 0 bases from J, with 11 bases between. CDR3 length equals 16 residues. Study conclusions and caveats: Subsequent to ART, diversity was augmented yet persisted below that of transplant donor controls.

For this clone: Its antigen is as yet unknown.

V is TRBV5-5 and J is TRBJ1-5, with D perhaps matching TRBD1 (5 bases). This TCR derives from a man between 18 and 29 years old with HIV. The sample here was unsorted PBMCs, taken 0.1 years before starting antiretroviral therapy. The CDR3 DNA follows: TGTGCCAGCAGCTTGTACGGGGGAAATAGCAATCAGCCCCAGCATTTT. Its translation: CASSLYGGNSNQPQHF.